The next 21 T cell receptor beta chains were all read from a single sample in a study of somatic mutations in cytotoxic T cells in rheumatoid arthritis. Profiling relied on immunoSEQ multiplex PCR, and the TCRdb table lists in-frame clones only, not all of them. The sample yields approximately 10,000 clones, approximately 84% seen once. The sample was CD8+ T cells sorted from blood. The receptor set was obtained from a woman aged 60-70 years with rheumatoid arthritis.

The chain combines TRBV20-1 with TRBJ2-7; D is uncertain. V was shortened by 1 base and J by 5 bases, with 6 bases between the two germline ends. Germline V gene data show CDR1 as DFQATT and CDR2 as SNEGSKA (reference sequence). CDR3 length: 11 amino acids. The CDR3 spells CSARGPDEQYF. DNA for the CDR3: TGCAGTGCTAGAGGCCCGGACGAGCAGTACTTC.

The chain couples TRBV7-9 to TRBJ2-5; possible D gene TRBD1, 6 bases. The germline gives CDR1 SEHNR, CDR2 FQNEAQ (reference sequence). CDR3 length: 16 amino acids. Trimming stripped 5 bases from V and 5 bases from J, with 21 bases between. CDR3 nucleotides: TGTGCCAGCAGCCCACGCGAGGGGGTGTTTTTGGAGACCCAGTACTTC. This encodes CASSPREGVFLETQYF.

This chain links TRBV19 with TRBJ2-1, with unresolved D. The CDR3 is 11 amino acids. V shed 3 bases and J shed 6 bases, with 3 bases lying between them. The V gene's germline CDR1 is LNHDA and CDR2 SQIVND (reference sequence). CDR3 nucleotide sequence: TGTGCCAGTAGTATCGGCAATGAGCAGTTCTTC. Translating gives CASSIGNEQFF.

This sequence joins TRBV20-1 and TRBJ1-1, with D hard to call. The CDR3 is 10 amino acids. Trimming pared 6 bases from V and 11 bases from J, leaving 13 bases between. CDR1 is DFQATT, CDR2 SNEGSKA, per germline (reference sequence). The CDR3 is CSARRILAFF. CDR3 DNA: TGCAGTGCCAGGAGGATTTTGGCTTTCTTT.

V gene TRBV19 combines with J gene TRBJ1-2; D is perhaps TRBD1 (6 bases). From germline, CDR1 is LNHDA and CDR2 SQIVND (reference sequence). CDR3 length equals 15 residues. V was cut by 6 bases and J by 4 bases, with 18 bases left in between. The CDR3 bases are TGTGCCAGTAGGAAAGGGTCGGGGGGGGCCTATGGCTACACCTTC. It specifies CASRKGSGGAYGYTF.

V and J are TRBV7-3 and TRBJ2-1; 9 bases agree with TRBD2. Germline trimming cut 5 bases from V and 2 bases from J; bases unmatched to any gene: 7. Germline CDR1 and CDR2: SGHTA and FQGTGA. The CDR3 sequence is 16 residues long. CDR3 DNA sequence: TGTGCCAGCAGCCCCCGACTAGCGGAGACCTACAATGAGCAGTTCTTC. It encodes CASSPRLAETYNEQFF.

This chain uses TRBV21-1 with TRBJ1-3. TRBV21-1 is annotated as a pseudogene. This CDR3 comprises 12 residues. The CDR3 nucleotides read TGTGCCAGCAGCACCCTGCGGAACACCATATATTTT. Protein: CASSTLRNTIYF.

This clone was observed a few times. The J gene is TRBJ2-1, the V gene TRBV11-2; no definite D call. CDR3 length: 14 residues. The V end lost 1 base, the J end lost 5 bases, and 9 bases lay between the germline ends. The germline V gene has CDR1 SGHAT and CDR2 FQNNGV. This CDR3 reads CASSLGHGDNEQFF. CDR3 in DNA: TGTGCCAGCAGCTTAGGTCACGGAGACAATGAGCAGTTCTTC.

This chain uses TRBV28 with TRBJ2-1; D not resolved. Germline V gives CDR1 MDHEN, CDR2 SYDVKM. Trimming stripped 3 bases from V and 5 bases from J, with 8 bases between. This CDR3 comprises 13 residues. CDR3 protein: CASSFQLNNEQFF. In nucleotides, the CDR3 is TGTGCCAGCAGTTTCCAACTTAACAATGAGCAGTTCTTC.

This clone appeared a single time. J is TRBJ2-7 and V is TRBV11-2, with 9 bases identical to TRBD1. The germline V gene has CDR1 SGHAT and CDR2 FQNNGV. The trim removed 5 bases at V and 5 bases at J, leaving 13 bases unmatched. This CDR3 comprises 16 residues. CDR3 residues: CASSAHAGTGLDEQYF. The DNA for the CDR3 is TGTGCCAGCAGCGCTCACGCCGGGACAGGGTTGGACGAGCAGTACTTC.

A remark on this clone: The junction does not match germline at one end; this may be a read error. Additional DNA sequences in this sample encode the identical CDR3. The rearrangement uses TRBV4-1 and TRBJ2-7; perhaps TRBD1 as D (6 bases). Germline CDR1 is MGHRA and CDR2 is YSYEKL. The length of the CDR3 is 15 residues. The CDR3 loop reads CASSHLQGSSYEQYF. The CDR3 DNA reads as TGCGCCAGCAGCCATTTACAGGGAAGTTCCTACGAACAGTACTTC.

On this clone itself: Relative to the germline gene, one junction end is altered; a read error may explain this. The V gene is TRBV28, the J gene TRBJ2-7; 9 nucleotides match TRBD1. The CDR3 runs to 11 residues. Germline V gene lookup returns CDR1 MDHEN and CDR2 SYDVKM. CDR3 bases: TGTGCCAGCAGTCTCCGGACAGGGGCTGTCTTC. Translating gives CASSLRTGAVF.

V gene TRBV28 combines with J gene TRBJ2-7; 8 bases are shared with TRBD1. This CDR3 has 15 residues. Germline values: CDR1 MDHEN, CDR2 SYDVKM. The V and J ends lost 3 bases and 1 base, in that order; junction bases with no gene match: 5. CDR3: CASSFRGQRSYEQYF. CDR3 nucleotides: TGTGCCAGCAGTTTCAGGGGGCAACGATCCTACGAGCAGTACTTC.

This chain uses TRBV27 with TRBJ2-1; 9 positions agree with TRBD2. V lost 6 bases to trimming and J lost 3 bases; unmatched junction nucleotides: 15. Germline V lookup: CDR1 MNHEY, CDR2 SMNVEV (reference sequence). The CDR3 loop spans 18 amino acids. CDR3: CASRGLAVKSLFYNEQFF. The CDR3 coding sequence is TGTGCCAGCAGGGGACTAGCCGTCAAAAGTCTTTTCTACAATGAGCAGTTCTTC.

The chain employs TRBV27 and TRBJ2-3; D is ambiguous. The CDR3 covers 15 residues. The V and J ends lost 3 bases and 2 bases respectively, with 12 bases between them. Germline values: CDR1 MNHEY, CDR2 SMNVEV (reference sequence). The CDR3 loop reads CASSFSPYNTDTQYF. As DNA, the CDR3 is TGTGCCAGCAGTTTCTCCCCTTATAACACAGATACGCAGTATTTT.

The chain uses TRBV7-9 and TRBJ2-1; 9 bases map to TRBD2. CDR1 SEHNR and CDR2 FQNEAQ come from the germline V gene (reference sequence). Unmatched junction bases numbered 13, after V lost 5 bases and J lost 8 bases. The CDR3 consists of 16 residues. Here the CDR3 reads CASSALLAGVVDEQFF. CDR3 coding DNA: TGTGCCAGCAGCGCCCTTTTAGCGGGAGTAGTCGATGAGCAGTTCTTC.

The genes are TRBV5-4 and TRBJ2-1; D is uncertain. The V and J ends lost 0 bases and 5 bases respectively, with 6 bases between them. Germline CDR1 SGHNT, CDR2 YYREEE (reference sequence). The CDR3 spans 13 residues. For the CDR3, the DNA is TGTGCCAGCAGCTTGGTCCCAAACAATGAGCAGTTCTTC. It translates to CASSLVPNNEQFF.

The chain has TRBV7-6 and TRBJ2-7, with 7 bases aligning to TRBD1. The germline V gene has CDR1 SGHVS and CDR2 FNYEAQ. V lost 1 base to trimming and J lost 3 bases; unmatched junction nucleotides: 9. The CDR3 has 16 amino acids. In DNA, the CDR3 is TGTGCCAGCAGCTTAGAGAGCACGACAGGGTTCTACGAGCAGTACTTC. Its translation: CASSLESTTGFYEQYF.

The rearrangement uses TRBV29-1 and TRBJ2-1, with D perhaps TRBD2 (6 bases). From germline, CDR1 is SQVTM and CDR2 ANQGSEA. V lost 1 base, J lost 6 bases, and 13 bases lay in between. The length of the CDR3 is 14 residues. The CDR3 region has the DNA TGCAGCGTTGAAGGCGGGGAGCTGGGCAATGAGCAGTTCTTC. Amino acid sequence: CSVEGGELGNEQFF.

The gene calls are TRBV6-1 and TRBJ2-3; D gene ambiguous. The CDR3 is 15 residues long. CDR1 and CDR2 from the germline V gene are MNHNS and SASEGT. V was pared by 8 bases and J by 1 base, with 16 bases between. CDR3 in amino acids: CASRRDRGGTDTQYF. The CDR3 nucleotides read TGTGCCAGCCGGCGCGATCGAGGCGGCACAGATACGCAGTATTTT.

The gene calls are TRBV7-3 and TRBJ2-7; TRBD1 aligns across 7 bases. Looked up from germline, CDR1 is SGHTA and CDR2 is FQGTGA. This CDR3 has 12 residues. J gave up 6 bases and V 3 bases, and 2 bases lay outside the gene matches. CDR3 nucleotides: TGTGCCAGCAGCTTGACAGGGACCGAGCAGTACTTC. Amino acids: CASSLTGTEQYF. The full variable domain, its missing parts supplied by reference TRBV7-3 and TRBJ2-7, is GAGVSQTPSNKVTEKGKYVELRCDPISGHTALYWYRQSLGQGPEFLIYFQGTGAADDSGLPNDRFFAVRPEGSVSTLKIQRTERGDSAVYLCASSLTGTEQYFGPGTRLTVT.